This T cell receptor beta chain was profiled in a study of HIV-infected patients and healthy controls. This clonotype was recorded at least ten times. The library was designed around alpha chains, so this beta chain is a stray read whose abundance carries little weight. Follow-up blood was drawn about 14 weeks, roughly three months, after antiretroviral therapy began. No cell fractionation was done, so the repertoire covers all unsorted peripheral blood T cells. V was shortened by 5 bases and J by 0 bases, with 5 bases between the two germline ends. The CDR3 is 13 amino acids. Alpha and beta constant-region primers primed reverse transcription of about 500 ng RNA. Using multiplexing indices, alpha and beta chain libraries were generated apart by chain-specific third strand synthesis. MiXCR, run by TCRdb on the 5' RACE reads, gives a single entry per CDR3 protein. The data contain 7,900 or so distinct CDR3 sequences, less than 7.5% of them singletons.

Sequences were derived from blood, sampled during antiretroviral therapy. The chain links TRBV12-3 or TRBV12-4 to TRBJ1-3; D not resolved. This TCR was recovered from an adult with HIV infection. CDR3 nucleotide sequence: TGTGCCAGCAGTCTAGACTCTGGAAACACCATATATTTT. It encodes CASSLDSGNTIYF.